The 14 T cell receptor beta chains below all came from one sample that was sequenced in a study of identical twins. Via MiXCR, TCRdb re-called the 5' RACE reads, giving one row per CDR3 protein. The table has about 530,000 distinct CDR3 sequences, 20% to 25% seen once; the top ten hold approximately 0.5%. This same sample was also taken into another study, of yellow fever vaccine responses in identical twins.

What was sequenced was CD4+ T cells sorted from blood. The receptors shown here come from a young woman in good health.

This clonotype turned up a few times. The chain recombines TRBV11-1 with TRBJ2-2, with TRBD2 identical over 8 bases. Germline V gene data show CDR1 as SGHAT and CDR2 as FQDESV (reference sequence). The length of the CDR3 is 19 residues. V lost 0 bases and J lost 4; bases outside the gene matches: 13. CDR3 nucleotides: TGTGCCAGCAGCTTAGCGCGGGGGGTTATCGCCCAAGGCACCGGGGAGCTGTTTTTT. It codes for CASSLARGVIAQGTGELFF.

The chain links TRBV20-1 to TRBJ2-1; 9 nucleotides align to TRBD2. CDR1 is DFQATT, CDR2 SNEGSKA, per germline (reference sequence). The V gene end was trimmed by 3 bases and the J gene end by 4 bases; junction bases not matched to a gene: 10. The CDR3 is 16 amino acids. As DNA, the CDR3 is TGCAGTGCTAGGGGGGGATCTAGCGGGGTGTACAATGAGCAGTTCTTC. Translation: CSARGGSSGVYNEQFF.

The chain couples TRBV10-3 to TRBJ2-5; 10 nucleotides line up with TRBD2. Germline-derived CDR1 and CDR2 are ENHRY and SYGVKD. The CDR3 contains 15 residues. The ends lost 5 bases at V and 5 bases at J; junction bases unmatched: 8. CDR3 nucleotide sequence: TGTGCCATCAGTCCCGGGACTAGCGACGGGGAGACCCAGTACTTC. Its translation is CAISPGTSDGETQYF.

This clonotype was observed a handful of times. This chain connects TRBV5-1 to TRBJ2-2; D may be TRBD1 (6 bases). V was cut by 1 base and J by 0 bases, with 10 bases left in between. Germline V lookup: CDR1 SGHRS, CDR2 YFSETQ. This CDR3 has 16 residues. The CDR3 DNA sequence: TGCGCCAGCAGCTTGATGAGGACAGCGAACACCGGGGAGCTGTTTTTT. It yields the protein CASSLMRTANTGELFF.

V usage is TRBV24-1 and J usage is TRBJ2-6; the D gene could be TRBD1 or TRBD2 (5 bases each). Germline V gene lookup returns CDR1 KGHDR and CDR2 SFDVKD. Deletions cut 3 bases from V and 4 bases from J, with 15 bases between. The CDR3 extends over 17 amino acids. CDR3 residues: CATSDPGTKQGANVLTF. CDR3 in DNA: TGTGCCACCAGTGATCCCGGGACCAAGCAGGGGGCCAACGTCCTGACTTTC.

This clonotype was observed a handful of times. The chain employs TRBV12-3 or TRBV12-4 and TRBJ2-3, with no clear D. Between the trimmed V and J ends, which lost 5 bases and 0 bases, there was a span of 15 bases. The CDR3 consists of 16 residues. CDR3 region: CASSPWITRSTDTQYF. In nucleotides, the CDR3 is TGTGCCAGCAGTCCCTGGATCACACGCAGCACAGATACGCAGTATTTT.

The chain combines TRBV28 with TRBJ2-5, with a possible D match to TRBD2 (7 bases). The CDR3 is 16 residues long. Trimming took off 6 bases at V and 2 bases at J, with 19 bases between the two ends. Germline V gene data show CDR1 as MDHEN and CDR2 as SYDVKM. CDR3 protein: CASSLPGSGTQETQYF. In nucleotides, the CDR3 is TGTGCCAGCAGCCTCCCGGGAAGCGGGACACAAGAGACCCAGTACTTC.

The J gene is TRBJ2-2, the V gene TRBV6-5; TRBD2 aligns across 10 bases. Germline CDR1 MNHEY, CDR2 SVGAGI. The CDR3 is 18 amino acids. The trim removed 4 bases at V and 3 bases at J, leaving 11 bases unmatched. CDR3 amino acids: CASSSSRIAGGHTGELFF. CDR3 bases: TGTGCCAGCAGTTCGAGCAGAATAGCGGGAGGCCACACCGGGGAGCTGTTTTTT.

This rearrangement joins TRBV3-1 to TRBJ2-4, with 7 bases that match TRBD2. The CDR3 spans 17 residues. With V trimmed by 4 bases and J by 0 bases, 9 bases remained unmatched. Germline assignment: CDR1 LGHDT and CDR2 YNNKEL (reference sequence). The CDR3 DNA reads as TGTGCCAGCAGCCCCAGGCCTAGCGGCTTAGCCAAAAACATTCAGTACTTC. Its translation: CASSPRPSGLAKNIQYF.

This clonotype was counted between two and nine times. The V gene is TRBV11-2, the J gene TRBJ2-1, with D perhaps given as TRBD1 or TRBD2 (5 bases each). The V gene lost 1 base and the J gene lost 1 base, with 20 bases spanning the gap. CDR1 is SGHAT, CDR2 FQNNGV, per germline. The CDR3 spans 19 residues. CDR3 coding DNA: TGTGCCAGCAGCTTAGGGGTTCGGCGTAGGGGAGCTTCCTACAATGAGCAGTTCTTC. It codes for CASSLGVRRRGASYNEQFF. Using reference TRBV11-2 and TRBJ2-1 for the parts outside the CDR3, the full variable domain is EAGVAQSPRYKIIEKRQSVAFWCNPISGHATLYWYQQILGQGPKLLIQFQNNGVVDDSQLPKDRFSAERLKGVDSTLKIQPAKLEDSAVYLCASSLGVRRRGASYNEQFFGPGTRLTVL.

The rearrangement links TRBV24-1 to TRBJ2-3, with 7 bases matching TRBD1. The CDR3 extends over 15 amino acids. Germline assignment: CDR1 KGHDR and CDR2 SFDVKD. J was trimmed by 7 bases and V by 4 bases; bases with no gene match: 10. CDR3 residues: CATSDNNRGPNTQYF. As DNA, the CDR3 is TGTGCCACCAGTGACAACAACAGGGGCCCAAATACGCAGTATTTT.

In its sample, this clonotype was seen many times. The DNA of the CDR3 is TGTGCCACCGGCGGGAGCTCCTACAATGAGCAGTTCTTC. Protein sequence: CATGGSSYNEQFF. This rearrangement joins TRBV24-1 to TRBJ2-1; 7 bases are a match to TRBD2. The CDR3 totals 13 residues. The V gene's germline CDR1 is KGHDR and CDR2 SFDVKD. With V trimmed by 9 bases and J by 0 bases, 1 base remained unmatched.

V is TRBV28 and J is TRBJ2-2; TRBD1 or TRBD2 may be the D gene (7 bases each). From germline, CDR1 is MDHEN and CDR2 SYDVKM. The CDR3 totals 15 residues. V lost 7 bases and J 7 bases, leaving 19 bases between the germline ends. The CDR3 sequence: CASTQGGGANGELFF. The DNA of the CDR3 is TGTGCCAGCACTCAGGGAGGGGGCGCGAACGGGGAGCTGTTTTTT. Full variable domain (missing parts from reference TRBV28 and TRBJ2-2): DVKVTQSSRYLVKRTGEKVFLECVQDMDHENMFWYRQDPGLGLRLIYFSYDVKMKEKGDIPEGYSVSREKKERFSLILESASTNQTSMYLCASTQGGGANGELFFGEGSRLTVL.

This chain connects TRBV20-1 to TRBJ2-1, with 7 bases identical to TRBD1. The CDR3 covers 12 residues. Germline V gene data show CDR1 as DFQATT and CDR2 as SNEGSKA (reference sequence). V lost 5 bases and J lost 8; bases outside the gene matches: 6. CDR3 protein: CSAGRQGHEQFF. CDR3 sequence (DNA): TGCAGTGCTGGGAGACAGGGCCATGAGCAGTTCTTC.